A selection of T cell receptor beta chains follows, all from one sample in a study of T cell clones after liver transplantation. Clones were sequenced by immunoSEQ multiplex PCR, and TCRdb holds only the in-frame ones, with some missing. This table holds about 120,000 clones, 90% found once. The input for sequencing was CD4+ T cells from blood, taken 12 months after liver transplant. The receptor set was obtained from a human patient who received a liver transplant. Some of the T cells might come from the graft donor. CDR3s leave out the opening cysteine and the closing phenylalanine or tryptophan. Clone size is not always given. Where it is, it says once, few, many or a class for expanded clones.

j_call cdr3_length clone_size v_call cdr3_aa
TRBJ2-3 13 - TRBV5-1 ASSLDTRAGDTQY
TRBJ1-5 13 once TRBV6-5 ASSGDLGGGQPQH
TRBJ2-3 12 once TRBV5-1 ASMAGTNTDTQY
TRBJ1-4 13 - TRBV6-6 ASSYSWTGEEKLF
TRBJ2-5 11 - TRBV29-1 SVEVGPGETQY
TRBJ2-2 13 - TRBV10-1 ASTPGRGQPGELF
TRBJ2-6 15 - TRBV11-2 ASSSSSGGTGANVLT
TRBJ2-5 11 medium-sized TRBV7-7 ASSLVPQETQY
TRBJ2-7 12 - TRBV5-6 ASSFRDRGYEQY
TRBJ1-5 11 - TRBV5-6 ASSDGRNQPQH
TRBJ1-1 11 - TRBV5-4 ASSLGGVTEAF
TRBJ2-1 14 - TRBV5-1 ASSLAPDSSYNEQF
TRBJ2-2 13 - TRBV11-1 ASSLEAVNTGELF
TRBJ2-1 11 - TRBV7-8 ASSLQRYNEQF
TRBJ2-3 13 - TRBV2 ASSANQQGADTQY
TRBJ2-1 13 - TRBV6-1 ASSANPSSYNEQF
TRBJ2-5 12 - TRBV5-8 ASSLEGLQETQY
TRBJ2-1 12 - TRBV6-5 ASTREGRSNEQF
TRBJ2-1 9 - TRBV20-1 SARVYNEQF
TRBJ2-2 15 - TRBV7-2 ASTTTMGLGFAGELF
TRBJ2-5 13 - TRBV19 ASAPGLPGQETQY
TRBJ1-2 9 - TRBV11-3 ATGGPYGYT
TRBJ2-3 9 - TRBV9 ASSSTDTQY
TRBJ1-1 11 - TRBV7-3 ASSSGLNTEAF
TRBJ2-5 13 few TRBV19 ASSEGRMRGETQY
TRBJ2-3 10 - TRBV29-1 SGRANTDTQY
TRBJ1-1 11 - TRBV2 ASRVDTNTEAF
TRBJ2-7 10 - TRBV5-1 ASSLGAYEQY
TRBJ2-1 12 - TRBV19 ASSTSRSNNEQF
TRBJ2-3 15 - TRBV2 ASTQGDGLAVTDTQY
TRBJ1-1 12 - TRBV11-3 ASSLSGQGVEAF
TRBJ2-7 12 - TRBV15 ATSRGTGPYEQY
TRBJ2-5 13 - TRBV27 ASSGGRGIKGTQY
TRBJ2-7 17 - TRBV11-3 ASSLVGGLGTSGGYEQY
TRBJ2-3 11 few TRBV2 ASRYSGMDTQY
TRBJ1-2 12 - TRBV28 ASSLSYRPYGYT
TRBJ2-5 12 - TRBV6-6 ASSYSGREETQY
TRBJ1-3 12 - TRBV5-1 ASSLAQAGNTIY
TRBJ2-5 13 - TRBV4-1 ASSPGTGRSWEQY
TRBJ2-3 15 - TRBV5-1 ASSVFGGPVSTDTQY
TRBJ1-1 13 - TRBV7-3 ASSLIGGTNTEAF